The clone carrying this T cell receptor beta chain was seen repeatedly, ten times or more. No antigen is known for it. Germline V gives CDR1 KGHSH, CDR2 LQKENI. The V and J ends lost 4 bases and 10 bases respectively, with 8 bases between them. The length of the CDR3 is 12 residues. Exclusion of a patient resulted from uncontrolled infection, other autoimmune disease, pregnancy or lactation. Cells are PBMCs isolated from 10 ml of fresh blood. Authors of the study amplified TCR beta CDR3 regions from RNA transcripts. Using the HTBI primer set, a first-round RT-PCR was run on the TCR CDR3. TCRdb reanalysed the multiplex PCR reads using MiXCR and keeps one entry per CDR3 protein. There are about 600,000 distinct CDR3 sequences in the sample; around 16% occur only once, and roughly 3.3% lies in the top ten. The data originate from a study of T cells in Graves' hyperthyroidism and ophthalmopathy. Overall study: Peripheral blood samples were taken at initial diagnosis, prior to any treatment.

Study-wide findings and caveats: Peripheral blood also featured most of the thyroid clonotypes expanded above 0.001.

The sequenced sample was blood. The clonotype was recovered from a woman aged 40 to 49 with Graves' ophthalmopathy. V usage is TRBV18 and J usage is TRBJ1-6; D unclear. CDR3 coding DNA: TGTGCCAGCTCACGGCCCGGGTCACCCCTCCACTTT. Its protein is CASSRPGSPLHF. Combining the CDR3 with reference TRBV18 and TRBJ1-6 gives the whole variable domain NAGVMQNPRHLVRRRGQEARLRCSPMKGHSHVYWYRQLPEEGLKFMVYLQKENIIDESGMPKERFSAEFPKEGPSILRIQQVVRGDSAAYFCASSRPGSPLHFGNGTRLTVT.